Presented here are 29 T cell receptor beta chains from one specimen sequenced in a study of T cell changes during pregnancy in multiple sclerosis. Generated by immunoSEQ multiplex PCR, the TCRdb table keeps only in-frame clones and is missing some. The sample has under 50,000 clones; around 95% are singletons. Sequencing was performed on CD8+ T cells from peripheral blood mononuclear cells, taken after pregnancy. Every receptor here comes from a female donor with multiple sclerosis, enrolled in a pregnancy study.

This chain connects TRBV27 to TRBJ2-1, with TRBD2 matching over 9 bases. This CDR3 has 15 residues. J lost 5 bases, V lost 6 bases, and 8 bases had no gene match. CDR1 MNHEY and CDR2 SMNVEV come from the germline V gene (reference sequence). The CDR3 reads CASSILAGWNNEQFF. The CDR3 nucleotides read TGTGCCAGCAGCATTCTAGCGGGATGGAACAATGAGCAGTTCTTC.

The chain recombines TRBV9 with TRBJ2-5, with TRBD1 matching over 8 bases. CDR1 and CDR2 (germline): SGDLS, YYNGEE. The V and J ends lost 3 bases and 1 base, in that order; junction bases with no gene match: 2. The CDR3 runs to 14 residues. CDR3 region: CASSGQGTQETQYF. As DNA, the CDR3 is TGTGCCAGCAGCGGACAGGGGACCCAAGAGACCCAGTACTTC.

The V gene is TRBV19, the J gene TRBJ2-1, with D maybe TRBD1 (6 bases). Germline V gives CDR1 LNHDA, CDR2 SQIVND (reference sequence). The CDR3 covers 16 residues. Trimming stripped 2 bases from V and 8 bases from J, with 19 bases between. In nucleotides, the CDR3 is TGTGCCAGTAGTATAATATGGGGACAAGACGCATATGAGCAGTTCTTC. This translates into CASSIIWGQDAYEQFF.

CDR3 in amino acids: CASTPQGYTGELFF. CDR3 sequence (DNA): TGTGCCAGCACCCCCCAGGGGTACACCGGGGAGCTGTTTTTT. V is TRBV7-2 and J is TRBJ2-2, with D perhaps matching TRBD1 (6 bases). Germline values: CDR1 SGHTA, CDR2 FQGNSA. Trimming took off 7 bases at V and 3 bases at J, with 12 bases between the two ends. This CDR3 comprises 14 residues.

The rearrangement joins TRBV28 to TRBJ1-2; 8 bases line up with TRBD1. From germline, CDR1 is MDHEN and CDR2 SYDVKM. The trim removed 8 bases at V and 7 bases at J, leaving 9 bases unmatched. The CDR3 has 13 residues. CDR3 region: CASYPRGRLGYTF. The DNA for the CDR3 is TGTGCCAGCTACCCCAGGGGGCGGCTTGGCTACACCTTC.

This chain joins TRBV7-8 and TRBJ2-7; 7 bases match TRBD2. This CDR3 region has 17 residues. Germline V gives CDR1 SGHVS, CDR2 FQNEAQ. V was pared by 4 bases and J by 1 base, with 13 bases of the junction left unmatched. CDR3 DNA: TGTGCCAGCAGCTCTAGTGGGCGGGGGAGCAGGTCCTACGAGCAGTACTTC. This gives the protein CASSSSGRGSRSYEQYF.

The J gene is TRBJ2-7, the V gene TRBV2, with TRBD1 matching 9 bases. The CDR3 loop spans 15 amino acids. Germline CDR1 SNHLY, CDR2 FYNNEI. Trimming took 0 bases from V and 1 from J; bases not matched to a gene: 1. The CDR3, as DNA: TGTGCCAGCAGTGAAGCCGGACAGGGGTCCTACGAGCAGTACTTC. Amino acid sequence: CASSEAGQGSYEQYF.

J is TRBJ2-5 and V is TRBV2; 7 nucleotides agree with TRBD2. CDR1 and CDR2 from the germline V gene are SNHLY and FYNNEI. The trim removed 3 bases at V and 5 bases at J, leaving 6 bases unmatched. The CDR3 loop spans 14 amino acids. CDR3 protein: CASSDGEGMETQYF. CDR3 sequence (DNA): TGTGCCAGCAGTGATGGGGAGGGCATGGAGACCCAGTACTTC.

The CDR3 here is CATNGQGAYGEAFF. CDR3 coding DNA: TGTGCCACAAATGGGCAGGGGGCGTACGGTGAAGCTTTCTTT. The chain carries TRBV5-4 and TRBJ1-1, with 8 bases lining up with TRBD1. The trim removed 9 bases at V and 7 bases at J, leaving 14 bases unmatched. Germline loops: CDR1 SGHNT, CDR2 YYREEE (reference sequence). The length of the CDR3 is 14 residues.

The V gene is TRBV18, the J gene TRBJ1-4; maybe TRBD1 (5 bases). The CDR3 length is 15 residues. Germline V gene lookup returns CDR1 KGHSH and CDR2 LQKENI. The V end was cut by 3 bases, the J end by 6 bases, with 14 bases between. CDR3 bases: TGTGCCAGCTCACCTACGACAGTTGAGGATGAAAAACTGTTTTTT. It encodes CASSPTTVEDEKLFF. Full variable domain (missing parts from reference TRBV18 and TRBJ1-4): NAGVMQNPRHLVRRRGQEARLRCSPMKGHSHVYWYRQLPEEGLKFMVYLQKENIIDESGMPKERFSAEFPKEGPSILRIQQVVRGDSAAYFCASSPTTVEDEKLFFGSGTQLSVL.

This chain joins TRBV4-3 and TRBJ1-3; no reliable D call. CDR3 length: 16 residues. The germline V and J ends were trimmed by 0 bases and 0 bases, with 9 bases remaining between them. CDR1 and CDR2 (germline): LGHNA, YSLEER. The CDR3 here is CASSQDKTSSGNTIYF. In nucleotides, the CDR3 is TGCGCCAGCAGCCAAGATAAAACGAGCTCTGGAAACACCATATATTTT.

The chain recombines TRBV9 with TRBJ2-7; 9 bases match TRBD2. Germline CDR1 and CDR2: SGDLS and YYNGEE. This CDR3 comprises 14 residues. V lost 4 bases and J lost 2; bases outside the gene matches: 4. The CDR3: CASSFSGSAYEQYF. The CDR3 bases are TGTGCCAGCAGCTTTAGCGGGAGCGCCTACGAGCAGTACTTC. The variable domain in full, with the rest retrieved from reference TRBV9 and TRBJ2-7, is DSGVTQTPKHLITATGQRVTLRCSPRSGDLSVYWYQQSLDQGLQFLIQYYNGEERAKGNILERFSAQQFPDLHSELNLSSLELGDSALYFCASSFSGSAYEQYFGPGTRLTVT.

The rearrangement joins TRBV19 to TRBJ2-7; D gene ambiguous. V lost 1 base and J lost 6, with 13 bases in between. Germline V gives CDR1 LNHDA, CDR2 SQIVND (reference sequence). This CDR3 is built from 14 residues. The CDR3 bases are TGTGCCAGTAGTATAGGACCGAACACGGGCGAGCAGTACTTC. Its translation is CASSIGPNTGEQYF.

This clone occurred once. The chain carries TRBV7-9 and TRBJ2-3, with 7 nucleotides matching TRBD2. Losses at the gene ends were 6 bases for V and 3 bases for J; bases not matched to a gene: 6. This CDR3 comprises 14 residues. Germline V gene sequence: CDR1 SEHNR, CDR2 FQNEAQ (reference sequence). CDR3 DNA: TGTGCCAGCAGTTTTTTGCGGGAGACAGATACGCAGTATTTT. As protein: CASSFLRETDTQYF.

This chain uses TRBV2 with TRBJ2-7; D is perhaps TRBD1 (5 bases). CDR3 size: 12 residues. The germline CDR1 and CDR2 sequences are SNHLY and FYNNEI. The ends were cut back, 6 bases at V and 5 bases at J, with 11 bases in the middle. The DNA for the CDR3 is TGTGCCAGCAGGGCCGGCAGGGACGAGCAGTACTTC. Amino acids: CASRAGRDEQYF.

This chain links TRBV4-3 with TRBJ1-5; D not resolved. Germline V CDR1 and CDR2: LGHNA, YSLEER. CDR3 length: 17 residues. V was cut by 3 bases and J by 5 bases, with 20 bases left in between. In nucleotides, the CDR3 is TGCGCCAGCAGCCAGGGGAGCGCCGGTGCTGGGGATCAGCCCCAGCATTTT. It is translated as CASSQGSAGAGDQPQHF.

CDR3 sequence: CASSQKSGGYGGDTQYF. CDR3 nucleotides: TGCGCCAGCAGCCAAAAAAGCGGGGGCTATGGGGGAGATACGCAGTATTTT. The chain uses TRBV4-1 and TRBJ2-3, with 8 bases fitting TRBD2. V was pared by 2 bases and J by 5 bases, with 12 bases of the junction left unmatched. The CDR3 sequence is 17 residues long. Germline CDR1 reads MGHRA; CDR2 reads YSYEKL.

This chain's CDR3 is CASSLESRYNEQFF. The CDR3 DNA follows: TGTGCCAGCAGCTTAGAGAGTCGGTACAATGAGCAGTTCTTC. The genes are TRBV11-3 and TRBJ2-1; D not certain. The CDR3 sequence is 14 residues long. CDR1 and CDR2 (germline): SGHNT, YENEEA. V shed 0 bases and J shed 4 bases, with 7 bases lying between them.

Turning to this clone: One end of the junction does not line up with germline, which may come from a read error. The chain couples TRBV7-9 to TRBJ2-2; 7 bases are shared with TRBD2. Germline assignment: CDR1 SEHNR and CDR2 FQNEAQ (reference sequence). The CDR3 is made up of 16 amino acids. CDR3 sequence: CVSSPTGGANTGELFF. DNA for the CDR3: TGTGTCAGCAGCCCAACGGGGGGAGCGAACACCGGGGAGCTGTTTTTT.

Concerning this clone: Within the sample, other DNA sequences also encode this same CDR3. The chain uses TRBV25-1 and TRBJ2-1; 8 nucleotides line up with TRBD1. Trimming cost V 2 bases and J 1 base; bases outside gene matches: 1. The germline CDR1 and CDR2 sequences are MGHDK and SYGVNS. The CDR3 covers 15 residues. The CDR3 here is CASSETGGSYNEQFF. DNA for the CDR3: TGTGCCAGCAGTGAAACAGGGGGATCCTACAATGAGCAGTTCTTC.

The V and J genes are TRBV27 and TRBJ2-7, with TRBD1 matching 7 bases. With V trimmed by 2 bases and J by 5 bases, 6 bases remained unmatched. The CDR3 extends over 14 amino acids. The V gene's germline CDR1 is MNHEY and CDR2 SMNVEV (reference sequence). The CDR3 loop is CASSLRTTGDEQYF. The CDR3, as DNA: TGTGCCAGCAGTTTAAGGACCACAGGGGACGAGCAGTACTTC.

The chain links TRBV10-1 to TRBJ2-3; possible D gene TRBD1, 5 bases. V lost 0 bases and J 2 bases, leaving 12 bases between the germline ends. This CDR3 is 16 amino acids long. CDR1 is WNHNN, CDR2 SYGVQD, per germline (reference sequence). The CDR3 nucleotides are TGCGCCAGCAGTGAGTCGAAAGTCAGGGACACAGATACGCAGTATTTT. Protein: CASSESKVRDTDTQYF.

This chain joins TRBV6-6 and TRBJ2-2; 7 positions match TRBD2. CDR1 and CDR2 (germline): MNHNY, SVGAGI (reference sequence). This CDR3 is built from 14 residues. V shed 0 bases and J 5 bases; nucleotides not matched to a gene: 0. The CDR3 sequence is CASSYSGGTGELFF. The DNA for the CDR3 is TGTGCCAGCAGTTACTCGGGGGGGACCGGGGAGCTGTTTTTT.

The J gene is TRBJ1-3, the V gene TRBV7-9, with TRBD1 identical over 8 bases. The CDR3 has 18 amino acids. After removal of 5 bases from V and 2 bases from J, the junction contained 14 bases not matched to a gene. The germline gives CDR1 SEHNR, CDR2 FQNEAQ (reference sequence). The CDR3 DNA reads as TGTGCCAGCAGCCCAAGTATCGACAGGGGAATCACTGGAAACACCATATATTTT. It is translated as CASSPSIDRGITGNTIYF.

The gene calls are TRBV2 and TRBJ1-1; D gene uncertain. V lost 8 bases and J lost 7, with 8 bases in between. The length of the CDR3 is 10 residues. CDR1 SNHLY and CDR2 FYNNEI come from the germline V gene. The CDR3 region has the DNA TGTGCCAGCTCATCAGGTGAAGCTTTCTTT. Protein sequence: CASSSGEAFF.

To note about this clone: One end of the junction fails to match germline, which may point to a read error. This chain joins TRBV27 and TRBJ2-7; 11 bases are shared with TRBD2. CDR1 and CDR2 from the germline V gene are MNHEY and SMNVEV (reference sequence). The CDR3 runs to 13 residues. The CDR3 here is CASRLAGAPVWNF. CDR3 in DNA: TGTGCCAGCAGACTAGCGGGAGCTCCCGTTTGGAACTTC.

This clone was seen just once. The chain recombines TRBV9 with TRBJ1-1; 8 nucleotides align to TRBD1. The CDR3 covers 13 residues. The J segment lost 1 base and the V segment lost 7 bases, leaving 3 bases of the junction unmatched. The germline V gene has CDR1 SGDLS and CDR2 YYNGEE. CDR3 residues: CASSGQGNTEAFF. The CDR3 DNA reads TGTGCCAGCTCCGGACAGGGGAACACTGAAGCTTTCTTT.

This chain joins TRBV7-3 and TRBJ2-2; D is perhaps TRBD2 (6 bases). This CDR3 region has 15 residues. Trimming removed 4 bases at V and 2 bases at J, with 11 bases between. Germline assignment: CDR1 SGHTA and CDR2 FQGTGA. The CDR3 spells CASSSGTYNTGELFF. The CDR3 DNA follows: TGTGCCAGCAGCTCCGGGACTTACAACACCGGGGAGCTGTTTTTT.

This sequence joins TRBV2 and TRBJ2-7; a weak D match, TRBD1 (5 bases). Trimming removed 6 bases from V and 0 bases from J, with 15 bases in between. The CDR3 consists of 15 residues. Germline CDR1 SNHLY, CDR2 FYNNEI. CDR3 residues: CASSLQVALSYEQYF. The DNA for the CDR3 is TGTGCCAGCAGCTTACAGGTGGCCCTCTCCTACGAGCAGTACTTC.